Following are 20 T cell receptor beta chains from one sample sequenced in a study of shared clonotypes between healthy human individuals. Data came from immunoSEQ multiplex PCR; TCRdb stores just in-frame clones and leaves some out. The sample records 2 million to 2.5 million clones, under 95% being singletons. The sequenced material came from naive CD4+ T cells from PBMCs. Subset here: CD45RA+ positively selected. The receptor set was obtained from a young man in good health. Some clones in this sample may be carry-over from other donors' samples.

The CDR3 sequence: CASRPGGSGYNEQFF. The CDR3 nucleotides read TGTGCCAGCAGACCGGGAGGGAGTGGCTACAATGAGCAGTTCTTC. This chain links TRBV7-3 with TRBJ2-1; 8 nucleotides agree with TRBD2. The CDR3 spans 15 residues. Losses at the gene ends were 6 bases for V and 3 bases for J; bases not matched to a gene: 7. Germline lookup yields CDR1 SGHTA and CDR2 FQGTGA.

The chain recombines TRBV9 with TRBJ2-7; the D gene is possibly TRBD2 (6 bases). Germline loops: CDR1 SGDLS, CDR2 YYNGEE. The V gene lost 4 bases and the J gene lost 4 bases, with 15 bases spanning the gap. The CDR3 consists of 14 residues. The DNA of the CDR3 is TGTGCCAGCAGCTCGGCCTCCGGGGGATACGAGCAGTACTTC. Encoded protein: CASSSASGGYEQYF.

The DNA of the CDR3 is TGTGCCAGCAGATTAAAGACAGGCTCTGGAAACACCATATATTTT. Translated, it gives CASRLKTGSGNTIYF. The genes are TRBV6-6 and TRBJ1-3; a weak D match, TRBD1 (6 bases). Trimming pared 6 bases from V and 0 bases from J, leaving 12 bases between. The V gene's germline CDR1 is MNHNY and CDR2 SVGAGI (reference sequence). The CDR3 consists of 15 residues.

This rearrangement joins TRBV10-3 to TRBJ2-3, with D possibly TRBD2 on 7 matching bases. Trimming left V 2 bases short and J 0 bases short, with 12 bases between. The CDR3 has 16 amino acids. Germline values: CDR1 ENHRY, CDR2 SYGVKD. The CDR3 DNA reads TGTGCCATCAGTGAGCGGGGGGCTACTAGCACAGATACGCAGTATTTT. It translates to CAISERGATSTDTQYF.

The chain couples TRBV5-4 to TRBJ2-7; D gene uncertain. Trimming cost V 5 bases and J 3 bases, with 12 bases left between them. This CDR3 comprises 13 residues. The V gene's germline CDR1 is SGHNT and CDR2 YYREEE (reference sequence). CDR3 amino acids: CASSYDGNYEQYF. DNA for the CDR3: TGTGCCAGCAGTTACGACGGTAACTACGAGCAGTACTTC. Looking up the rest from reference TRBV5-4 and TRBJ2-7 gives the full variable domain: ETGVTQSPTHLIKTRGQQVTLRCSSQSGHNTVSWYQQALGQGPQFIFQYYREEENGRGNFPPRFSGLQFPNYSSELNVNALELDDSALYLCASSYDGNYEQYFGPGTRLTVT.

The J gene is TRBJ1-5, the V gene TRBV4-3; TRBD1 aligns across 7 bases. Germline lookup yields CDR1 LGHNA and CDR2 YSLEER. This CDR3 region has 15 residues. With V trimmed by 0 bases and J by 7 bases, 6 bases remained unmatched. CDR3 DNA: TGCGCCAGCAGCCAAGATCCCAGGGGGGCCCAGCCCCAGCATTTT. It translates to CASSQDPRGAQPQHF.

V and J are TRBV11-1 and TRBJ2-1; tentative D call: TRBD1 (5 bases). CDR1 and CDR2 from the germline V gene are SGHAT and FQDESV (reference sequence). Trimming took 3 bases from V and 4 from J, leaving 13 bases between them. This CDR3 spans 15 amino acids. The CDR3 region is CASSFDSLPYNEQFF. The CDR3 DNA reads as TGTGCCAGCAGCTTTGACAGTCTACCGTACAATGAGCAGTTCTTC.

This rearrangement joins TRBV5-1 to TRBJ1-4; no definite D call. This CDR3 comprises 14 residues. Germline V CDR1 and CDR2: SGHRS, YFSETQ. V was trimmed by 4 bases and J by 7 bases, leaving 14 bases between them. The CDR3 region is CASSVSSDGEKLFF. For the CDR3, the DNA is TGCGCCAGCAGCGTATCATCGGACGGTGAAAAACTGTTTTTT. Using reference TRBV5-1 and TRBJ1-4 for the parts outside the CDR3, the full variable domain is KAGVTQTPRYLIKTRGQQVTLSCSPISGHRSVSWYQQTPGQGLQFLFEYFSETQRNKGNFPGRFSGRQFSNSRSEMNVSTLELGDSALYLCASSVSSDGEKLFFGSGTQLSVL.

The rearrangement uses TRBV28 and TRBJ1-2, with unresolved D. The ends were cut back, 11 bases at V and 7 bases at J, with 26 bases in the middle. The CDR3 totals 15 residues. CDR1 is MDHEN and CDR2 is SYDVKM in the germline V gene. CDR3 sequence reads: CAVGRILLPVGGYTF. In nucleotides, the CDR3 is TGTGCCGTCGGACGGATCCTACTCCCGGTTGGTGGCTACACCTTC.

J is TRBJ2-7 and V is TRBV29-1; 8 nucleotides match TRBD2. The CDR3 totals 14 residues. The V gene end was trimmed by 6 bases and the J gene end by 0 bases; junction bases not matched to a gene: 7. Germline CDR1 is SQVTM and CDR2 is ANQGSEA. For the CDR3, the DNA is TGCAGCGTGAAAACTAGCGGAGCCTCCTACGAGCAGTACTTC. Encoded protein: CSVKTSGASYEQYF.

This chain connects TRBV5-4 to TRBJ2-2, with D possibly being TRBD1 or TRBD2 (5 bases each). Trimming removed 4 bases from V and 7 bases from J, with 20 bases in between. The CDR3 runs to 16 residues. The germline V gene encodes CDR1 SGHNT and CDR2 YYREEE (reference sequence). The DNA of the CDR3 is TGTGCCAGCAGCACCGGGACCCCGTTTGCCGGCGGGGAGCTGTTTTTT. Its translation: CASSTGTPFAGGELFF.

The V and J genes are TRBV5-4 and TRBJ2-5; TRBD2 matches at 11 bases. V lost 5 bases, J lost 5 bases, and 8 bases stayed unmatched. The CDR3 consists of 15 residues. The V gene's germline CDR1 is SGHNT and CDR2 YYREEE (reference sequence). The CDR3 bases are TGTGCCAGCAGGCGGCTAGCGGGAGGTATGGAGACCCAGTACTTC. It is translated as CASRRLAGGMETQYF.

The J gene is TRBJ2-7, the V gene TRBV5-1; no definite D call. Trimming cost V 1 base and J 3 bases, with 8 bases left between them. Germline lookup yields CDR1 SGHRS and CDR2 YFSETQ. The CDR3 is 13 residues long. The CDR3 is CASSLWVGYEQYF. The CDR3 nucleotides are TGCGCCAGCAGCTTGTGGGTTGGCTACGAGCAGTACTTC.

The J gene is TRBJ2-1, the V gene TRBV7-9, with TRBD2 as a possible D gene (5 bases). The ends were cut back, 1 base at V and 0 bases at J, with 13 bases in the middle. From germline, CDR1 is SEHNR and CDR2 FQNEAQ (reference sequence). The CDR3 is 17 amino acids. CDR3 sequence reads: CASSLVRAVRSYNEQFF. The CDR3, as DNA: TGTGCCAGCAGCTTAGTCCGAGCGGTTCGCTCCTACAATGAGCAGTTCTTC.

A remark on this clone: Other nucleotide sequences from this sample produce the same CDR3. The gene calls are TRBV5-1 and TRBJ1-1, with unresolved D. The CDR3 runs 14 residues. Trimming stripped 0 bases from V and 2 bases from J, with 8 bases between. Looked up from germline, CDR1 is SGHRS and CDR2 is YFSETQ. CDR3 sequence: CASSLEVVNTEAFF. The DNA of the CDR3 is TGCGCCAGCAGCTTGGAAGTCGTAAACACTGAAGCTTTCTTT.

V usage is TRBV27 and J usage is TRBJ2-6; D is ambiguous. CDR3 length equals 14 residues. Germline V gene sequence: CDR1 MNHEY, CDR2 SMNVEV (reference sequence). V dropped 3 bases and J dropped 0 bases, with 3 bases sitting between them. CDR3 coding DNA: TGTGCCAGCAGTTTTTCCTCTGGGGCCAACGTCCTGACTTTC. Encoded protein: CASSFSSGANVLTF.

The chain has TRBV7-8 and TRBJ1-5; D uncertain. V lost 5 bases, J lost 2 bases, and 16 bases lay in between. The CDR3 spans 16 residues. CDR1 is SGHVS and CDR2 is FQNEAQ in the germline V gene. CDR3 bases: TGTGCCAGCAGCCCCCACCGGGCAGCCGGCAATCAGCCCCAGCATTTT. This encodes CASSPHRAAGNQPQHF.

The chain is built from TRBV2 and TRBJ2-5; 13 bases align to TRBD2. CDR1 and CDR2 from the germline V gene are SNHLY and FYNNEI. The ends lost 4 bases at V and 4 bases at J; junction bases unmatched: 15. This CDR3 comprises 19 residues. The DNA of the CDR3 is TGTGCCAGCAGTGGGGGTGGACTAGCGGGAGCTTTAAGGGGAGAGACCCAGTACTTC. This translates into CASSGGGLAGALRGETQYF. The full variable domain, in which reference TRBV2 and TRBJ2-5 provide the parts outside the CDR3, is EPEVTQTPSHQVTQMGQEVILRCVPISNHLYFYWYRQILGQKVEFLVSFYNNEISEKSEIFDDQFSVERPDGSNFTLKIRSTKLEDSAMYFCASSGGGLAGALRGETQYFGPGTRLLVL.

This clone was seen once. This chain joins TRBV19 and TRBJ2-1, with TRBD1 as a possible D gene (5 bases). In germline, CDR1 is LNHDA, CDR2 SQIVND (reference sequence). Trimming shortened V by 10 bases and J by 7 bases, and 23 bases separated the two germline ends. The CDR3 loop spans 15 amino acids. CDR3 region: CATPPAGMKLNEQFF. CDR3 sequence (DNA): TGTGCCACCCCGCCCGCAGGGATGAAACTGAATGAGCAGTTCTTC.

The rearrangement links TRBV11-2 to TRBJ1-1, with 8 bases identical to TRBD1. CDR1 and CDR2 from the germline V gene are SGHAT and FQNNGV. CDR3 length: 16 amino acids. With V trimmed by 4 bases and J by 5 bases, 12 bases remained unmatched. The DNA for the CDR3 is TGTGCCAGCAGCTACCACTACTCACAGGGGGTAACTGAAGCTTTCTTT. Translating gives CASSYHYSQGVTEAFF.